This T cell receptor beta chain was retrieved from a study of identical twins. TCRdb used MiXCR to reprocess the 5' RACE reads, holding one entry per CDR3 protein. The data show some 660,000 distinct CDR3 sequences, with 8.5% to 9% seen just once and around 0.95% held by the top ten. Notes on the study in general: A partial confounding effect on zero-insertion analyses could come from invariant MAIT and iNKT cells.

This CDR3 region has 14 residues. The trim removed 6 bases at V and 6 bases at J, leaving 6 bases unmatched. The germline CDR1 and CDR2 sequences are MNHEY and SVGEGT. This clonotype has just a few counts. Its antigen remains unknown. These sequences were also reported in another study, on yellow fever vaccine responses in identical twins.

This rearrangement joins TRBV6-2 or TRBV6-3 to TRBJ2-2; 8 bases line up with TRBD2. The specimen sequenced was PBMCs. This clonotype was obtained from a woman aged 18-29 years in good health. The DNA of the CDR3 is TGTGCCAGCAGACTATTCGGGGGGGCCGGGGAGCTGTTTTTT. This codes for CASRLFGGAGELFF.